This TCR beta chain was sequenced for a study of blood T cell repertoires in COVID-19. Trimming stripped 5 bases from V and 3 bases from J, with 14 bases between. The CDR3 length is 14 residues. Germline V CDR1 and CDR2: SGHRS, YFSETQ. Authors' processing steps: Estimated nucleated cell counts came from reference gene primer amplification. The method was immunoSEQ multiplex PCR; TCRdb's version includes in-frame clones alone and lacks a portion of them. V and J calls and clone size are given by that table; D and trimming were obtained from the DNA. The sample records 210,000 or so clones, more than 80% being singletons. Patients in Seattle were enrolled during active infection, then followed longitudinally.

The sequence came from a woman at least 80 years old with COVID-19, enrolled during active disease. The sequenced material came from peripheral blood. This chain uses TRBV5-1 with TRBJ1-1, with D tentatively TRBD1 (5 bases). CDR3 loop: CASRRGGFDTEAFF. CDR3 bases: TGCGCCAGCAGACGGGGGGGATTCGACACTGAAGCTTTCTTT.